These T cell receptor beta chains were read from a single sample in a study of blood T cell repertoires in COVID-19. The method was immunoSEQ multiplex PCR; TCRdb's version includes in-frame clones alone and lacks a portion of them. The sample has about 100,000 clones; roughly 81% are singletons. Sequencing input: peripheral blood. The receptor set was obtained from a man at least 80 years old with COVID-19, enrolled during active disease. Both conserved end residues are part of each CDR3. The D gene is left open where the match is weak. Only some rows state a clone size, as once, few, many or a class for expanded clones.

j_call v_call clone_size d_call cdr3_aa cdr3_nt
TRBJ2-7 TRBV27 NA TRBD1 CASSAEPGQGATYEQYF TGTGCCAGCAGTGCCGAGCCGGGACAGGGGGCGACCTACGAGCAGTACTTC
TRBJ1-3 TRBV30 NA NA CAWSAGFKAGNTIYF TGTGCCTGGAGTGCAGGGTTTAAGGCTGGAAACACCATATATTTT
TRBJ2-3 TRBV19 once TRBD1 CASSQQGGTQYF TGTGCCAGTAGTCAACAGGGGGGTACGCAGTATTTT
TRBJ1-2 TRBV5-8 NA TRBD1 CASSPGTASITGGYTF TGTGCCAGCAGCCCGGGGACAGCCTCCATTACGGGGGGCTACACCTTC
TRBJ1-5 TRBV5-6 once TRBD1 CASSLGQGNRNQPQHF TGTGCCAGCAGCTTGGGACAGGGTAATCGGAATCAGCCCCAGCATTTT
TRBJ2-7 TRBV9 few TRBD1 CASSAAPGQSYEQYF TGTGCCAGCAGCGCCGCCCCGGGACAGAGCTACGAGCAGTACTTC
TRBJ1-4 TRBV18 NA NA CASSPTGTSEKLFF TGTGCCAGCTCCCCAACAGGGACGTCGGAAAAACTGTTTTTT
TRBJ2-5 TRBV11-1 NA TRBD1 CASSSDRGETQYF TGTGCCAGCAGCTCCGACAGGGGAGAGACCCAGTACTTC
TRBJ2-5 TRBV19 NA TRBD2 CASSGPRTSGSPGAQYF TGTGCCAGTAGTGGCCCCAGGACTAGCGGGAGCCCAGGGGCCCAGTACTTC
TRBJ2-7 TRBV6-6 NA TRBD1 CASSTGQGTEQYF TGTGCCAGTTCCACGGGACAGGGCACCGAGCAGTACTTC
TRBJ2-1 TRBV12-3/TRBV12-4 NA TRBD2 CASSLTSGEQFF TGTGCCAGCAGTTTGACTAGCGGGGAGCAGTTCTTC
TRBJ2-6 TRBV19 NA NA CASSIRGDTSGANVLTF TGTGCCAGTAGTATCAGGGGAGACACCTCTGGGGCCAACGTCCTGACTTTC
TRBJ2-7 TRBV18 few TRBD1 CASSPTTGEEQYF TGTGCCAGCTCACCAACGACAGGGGAAGAGCAGTACTTC
TRBJ2-1 TRBV29-1 NA NA CSVETYEGESYNEQFF TGCAGCGTTGAAACCTACGAGGGGGAATCATACAATGAGCAGTTCTTC
TRBJ2-7 TRBV28 NA NA CASSGAGQGAGEQYF TGTGCCAGCAGTGGGGCGGGGCAGGGAGCGGGCGAGCAGTACTTC
TRBJ1-4 TRBV18 NA TRBD1 CASSRDSLSGNEKLFF TGTGCCAGCTCAAGGGACAGCCTTAGCGGAAATGAAAAACTGTTTTTT
TRBJ2-5 TRBV7-2 NA TRBD2 CASSLPGGPGTQYF TGTGCCAGCAGCTTACCGGGGGGGCCGGGGACCCAGTACTTC
TRBJ2-7 TRBV28 NA NA CASSPSRGPYEQYF TGTGCCAGCAGTCCCTCAAGGGGCCCCTACGAGCAGTACTTC
TRBJ1-6 TRBV2 NA NA CASSERAGENSPLHF TGTGCCAGCAGTGAAAGGGCAGGGGAAAATTCACCCCTCCACTTT
TRBJ1-1 TRBV5-4 NA TRBD1 CAYGTGGNTEAFF TGTGCGTATGGGACAGGGGGCAATACTGAAGCTTTCTTT
TRBJ1-1 TRBV7-3 few NA CASSLSRGLSEAFF TGTGCCAGCAGCTTAAGTCGGGGACTCTCTGAAGCTTTCTTT
TRBJ2-7 TRBV3-1/TRBV3-2 NA TRBD2 CASSQGPRGVFSRTSGGEYYEQYF TGTGCCAGCAGCCAAGGCCCCAGGGGCGTTTTTAGCCGTACTAGCGGGGGGGAGTACTACGAGCAGTACTTC
TRBJ2-1 TRBV19 NA TRBD2 CASRTSGGSNNEQFF TGTGCCAGCAGGACTAGCGGGGGGTCCAACAATGAGCAGTTCTTC
TRBJ2-7 TRBV11-2 few NA CASSFSRGFTEQYF TGTGCCAGCAGCTTCTCCAGGGGATTTACCGAGCAGTACTTC
TRBJ2-1 TRBV4-2 NA TRBD2 CASSQDALAGYNEQFF TGTGCCAGCAGCCAAGATGCACTAGCGGGCTACAATGAGCAGTTCTTC
TRBJ1-5 TRBV7-2 NA TRBD1 CASSGNRGTQPQHF TGTGCCAGCAGCGGAAACAGGGGTACTCAGCCCCAGCATTTT
TRBJ1-4 TRBV29-1 NA NA CSVVGRDNEKLFF TGCAGCGTTGTGGGGAGGGATAATGAAAAACTGTTTTTT
TRBJ1-2 TRBV28 NA NA CASSLGGARGGVGSRYTF TGTGCCAGCAGTTTAGGGGGGGCCAGGGGAGGAGTGGGTTCCCGCTACACCTTC
TRBJ2-5 TRBV11-3 NA TRBD2 CASSQGLAGVGETQYF TGTGCCAGCAGCCAGGGACTAGCGGGAGTGGGAGAGACCCAGTACTTC
TRBJ2-3 TRBV7-2 NA TRBD2 CASSMGLAGGTDTQYF TGTGCCAGCAGCATGGGACTAGCGGGGGGGACAGATACGCAGTATTTT
TRBJ1-6 TRBV10-1 NA NA CASSENRVNSPLHF TGCGCCAGCAGTGAGAACCGAGTTAATTCACCCCTCCACTTT
TRBJ2-7 TRBV18 NA TRBD1 CASSPGTGSSYEQYF TGTGCCAGCTCACCAGGGACAGGGAGCTCCTACGAGCAGTACTTC
TRBJ2-3 TRBV30 NA NA CAWNLGTPGTSTGTQYF TGTGCCTGGAACCTTGGGACACCGGGGACCTCCACAGGTACGCAGTATTTT
TRBJ1-2 TRBV19 NA TRBD1 CASTGAGTGSYGYTF TGTGCCAGTACGGGAGCGGGGACAGGGTCCTATGGCTACACCTTC
TRBJ2-5 TRBV7-9 NA NA CASSLLQGYLGKETQYF TGTGCCAGCAGTCTTTTACAGGGTTATTTAGGTAAAGAGACCCAGTACTTC
TRBJ1-4 TRBV18 NA NA CASSPNGRLPTNEKLFF TGTGCCAGCTCACCGAACGGAAGACTCCCAACTAATGAAAAACTGTTTTTT
TRBJ1-1 TRBV5-1 NA TRBD1 CASSGGQGRTEAFF TGCGCCAGCAGCGGTGGACAGGGCAGGACTGAAGCTTTCTTT
TRBJ1-5 TRBV19 NA TRBD1 CASSADRESGQPQHF TGTGCCAGTAGTGCCGACAGGGAATCGGGTCAGCCCCAGCATTTT
TRBJ1-4 TRBV7-2 NA TRBD1 CASSLNRGANEKLFF TGTGCCAGCAGCCTTAACAGGGGAGCGAATGAAAAACTGTTTTTT
TRBJ2-2 TRBV5-1 NA TRBD1 CASRLQGGYTGELFF TGCGCCAGCAGACTACAGGGGGGTTACACCGGGGAGCTGTTTTTT
TRBJ1-1 TRBV4-2 NA NA CASSHAGVMNTEAFF TGTGCCAGCAGCCACGCGGGGGTCATGAACACTGAAGCTTTCTTT
TRBJ2-1 TRBV5-4 NA NA CASSLAGARPSYNEQFF TGTGCCAGCAGCTTGGCTGGGGCACGGCCCTCCTACAATGAGCAGTTCTTC
TRBJ2-5 TRBV25-1 NA NA CASSEGGGGQETQYF TGTGCCAGCAGCGAGGGAGGGGGTGGCCAAGAGACCCAGTACTTC
TRBJ1-3 TRBV4-2 NA NA CASSQETAGNTIYF TGTGCCAGCAGCCAAGAAACAGCTGGAAACACCATATATTTT
TRBJ1-1 TRBV2 NA NA CASSETSGGTTVTEAFF TGTGCCAGCAGTGAAACGTCGGGGGGAACGACAGTTACTGAAGCTTTCTTT
TRBJ2-1 TRBV28 few NA CASGGNEQFF TGTGCCAGCGGCGGCAATGAGCAGTTCTTC
TRBJ2-7 TRBV10-3 NA NA CAIKEYEQYF TGTGCCATTAAAGAGTACGAGCAGTACTTC
TRBJ2-4 TRBV30 NA TRBD2 CAWTLAGGLAKNIQYF TGTGCCTGGACCCTGGCGGGAGGGTTAGCCAAAAACATTCAGTACTTC
TRBJ1-5 TRBV19 NA TRBD1 CASSIGQGYQPQHF TGTGCCAGTAGTATCGGACAGGGTTATCAGCCCCAGCATTTT
TRBJ1-1 TRBV12-3/TRBV12-4 NA NA CASSSIQNTEAFF TGTGCCAGCAGTTCGATACAGAACACTGAAGCTTTCTTT
TRBJ1-3 TRBV5-1 NA NA CASSLSGYSGNTIYF TGCGCCAGCAGCTTGAGCGGTTACTCTGGAAACACCATATATTTT
TRBJ1-1 TRBV5-1 NA NA CASSSTIGATSEAFF TGCGCCAGCAGCTCGACCATCGGCGCGACATCTGAAGCTTTCTTT
TRBJ2-7 TRBV20-1 NA NA CSASEDRSPYEQYF TGCAGTGCTAGTGAGGACAGAAGCCCCTACGAGCAGTACTTC
TRBJ1-5 TRBV7-2 NA TRBD1 CASSRGQVSQPQHF TGTGCCAGCAGCCGTGGACAGGTCAGTCAGCCCCAGCATTTT
TRBJ1-2 TRBV5-6 NA TRBD1 CASSPTGVGYTF TGTGCCAGCAGCCCTACAGGGGTAGGCTACACCTTC
TRBJ1-2 TRBV18 NA TRBD1 CASSRQGANYGYTF TGTGCCAGCTCTAGACAGGGAGCAAACTATGGCTACACCTTC
TRBJ1-1 TRBV19 NA NA CASIEGRVGGTEAFF TGTGCCAGTATTGAAGGGCGGGTCGGAGGTACTGAAGCTTTCTTT
TRBJ1-5 TRBV3-1/TRBV3-2 NA NA CASSQNSGQPQHF TGTGCCAGCAGCCAAAATAGTGGTCAGCCCCAGCATTTT
TRBJ2-1 TRBV6-4 NA TRBD2 CASSEISGGVSEFF TGTGCCAGCAGTGAAATTAGCGGGGGGGTTTCCGAGTTCTTC
TRBJ1-4 TRBV21-1 NA NA CASSTPDRENEKLFF TGTGCCAGCAGCACCCCGGACAGGGAGAATGAAAAACTGTTTTTT